This is a list of T cell receptor beta chains from one sample in a study of T cells in Graves' hyperthyroidism and ophthalmopathy. Using its own MiXCR run on the multiplex PCR reads, TCRdb lists one record per CDR3 protein. The sample has around 400,000 distinct CDR3 sequences; around a sixth are singletons. The sample consisted of blood. The receptors here all came from a woman under 30 with Graves' hyperthyroidism that later progressed to Graves' ophthalmopathy. CDR3s include the opening cysteine and the closing phenylalanine or tryptophan. The D gene is left open where the match is weak. Size values are once, few and many counts, or a class for expanded clones, and some rows have none.

V gene,D gene,clone size,J gene,CDR3 DNA,CDR3 protein
TRBV10-3,.,many,TRBJ2-7,TGTGCCATCAGAGGTGGCAGGGACGAGCAGTACTTC,CAIRGGRDEQYF
TRBV19,.,few,TRBJ1-1,TGTGCCAGTAGTATCCCTAACAGGACTGAAGCTTTCTTT,CASSIPNRTEAFF
TRBV6-2/TRBV6-3,TRBD2,.,TRBJ2-1,TGTGCCAGCAGTTCCGGGACTAGCGGGATAACCTCCTACAATGAGCAGTTCTTC,CASSSGTSGITSYNEQFF
TRBV29-1,.,many,TRBJ2-1,TGCAGCGTTGAGGGGACTGCGAATGAGCAGTTCTTC,CSVEGTANEQFF
TRBV7-8,TRBD2,many,TRBJ2-3,TGTGCCAGCAGCTCCCTAAGGTCGGGCGGGAGGGCGGCAGATACGCAGTATTTT,CASSSLRSGGRAADTQYF
TRBV6-1,.,few,TRBJ2-4,TGTGCCAGCAGTATGGCAGGAGGAACTCAGTACTTC,CASSMAGGTQYF
TRBV6-2/TRBV6-3,.,many,TRBJ1-5,TGTGCCAGCAGTCCCTTCCGGCAGGTTAATTCGAATCAGCCCCAGCATTTT,CASSPFRQVNSNQPQHF
TRBV18,.,.,TRBJ2-5,TGTGCCAGCTCAGAGAGCCAAGAGACCCAGTACTTC,CASSESQETQYF
TRBV12-3/TRBV12-4,TRBD2,many,TRBJ2-1,TGTGCCAGCACCGGGACTAGCGGGAGAAACAATGAGCAGTTCTTC,CASTGTSGRNNEQFF
TRBV7-9,TRBD2,few,TRBJ2-7,TGTGCCAGCAGCACCCCCGGGGGAGGGAGCTACGAGCAGTACTTC,CASSTPGGGSYEQYF
TRBV20-1,.,many,TRBJ2-1,TGCAGTGCTAGAGACTCTTTGGGGGAGGGGGCAGGTGAGCAGTTCTTC,CSARDSLGEGAGEQFF
TRBV11-2,TRBD2,many,TRBJ2-5,TGTGCCAGCAGCCCGGGACTAGCGGGCTTACCCCAAGAGACCCAGTACTTC,CASSPGLAGLPQETQYF
TRBV24-1,.,.,TRBJ1-5,TGTGCCACCAGTGAGGCAGGGGCCCGGAGGCCCCAGCATTTT,CATSEAGARRPQHF
TRBV28,.,many,TRBJ2-1,TGTGCCAGCAGTTTACCGAGCTCCTACAATGAGCAGTTCTTC,CASSLPSSYNEQFF
TRBV19,.,once,TRBJ2-1,TGTGCCAGTAGTAGCTCTACGGGCAGGAGTGAGCAGTTCTTC,CASSSSTGRSEQFF
TRBV20-1,TRBD1,.,TRBJ1-1,TGCAGTGCCAACGACAGGGGGCACCGTCCCACTGAAGCTTTCTTT,CSANDRGHRPTEAFF
TRBV25-1,.,.,TRBJ2-7,TGTGCCACCCTCATAAGTTACGAGCAGTACTTC,CATLISYEQYF
TRBV7-9,.,.,TRBJ1-2,TGTGCCAGCAGCTTACGGGGCAGGTGGTTATGGGGCTACACCTTC,CASSLRGRWLWGYTF
TRBV30,TRBD1,many,TRBJ1-2,TGTGCCTGGAGTGTACAGGGGGCAAGAGGCTACACCTTC,CAWSVQGARGYTF
TRBV28,TRBD1,.,TRBJ1-5,TGTGCCGGCAGTTTTAAGCGGACAGGGGGCCAGCCCCAGCATTTT,CAGSFKRTGGQPQHF
TRBV9,.,.,TRBJ2-3,TGTGCCAGCAGCGCCTCCGGGAGTGGCGCAGATACGCAGTATTTT,CASSASGSGADTQYF
TRBV4-1,TRBD1,.,TRBJ2-1,TGCGCCAGCAGCCAGAGGACGCAGGGGGCTCGGAATGAGCAGTTCTTC,CASSQRTQGARNEQFF
TRBV29-1,.,.,TRBJ1-1,TGCAGCGTTGAAGACTGGGCAGAAGGCGCTTTCTTT,CSVEDWAEGAFF
TRBV2,TRBD2,many,TRBJ2-1,TGTGCCAGCAAGGGATACGGGACTAGCGGGAGGAGGGGTTCCTACAATGAGCAGTTCTTC,CASKGYGTSGRRGSYNEQFF
TRBV27,TRBD2,.,TRBJ2-2,TGTGCCAGCAGTTCCACTGGGGGGTTTGGCGGGGGGCTGTTTTTT,CASSSTGGFGGGLFF
TRBV28,TRBD2,many,TRBJ2-5,TGTGCCAGCAGTACTAGCGGGGTCGAGACCCAGTACTTC,CASSTSGVETQYF
TRBV30,TRBD1,few,TRBJ2-5,TGTGCCTGGAGTGTACTCGGGACAGGGGGAAAGACCCAGTACTTC,CAWSVLGTGGKTQYF